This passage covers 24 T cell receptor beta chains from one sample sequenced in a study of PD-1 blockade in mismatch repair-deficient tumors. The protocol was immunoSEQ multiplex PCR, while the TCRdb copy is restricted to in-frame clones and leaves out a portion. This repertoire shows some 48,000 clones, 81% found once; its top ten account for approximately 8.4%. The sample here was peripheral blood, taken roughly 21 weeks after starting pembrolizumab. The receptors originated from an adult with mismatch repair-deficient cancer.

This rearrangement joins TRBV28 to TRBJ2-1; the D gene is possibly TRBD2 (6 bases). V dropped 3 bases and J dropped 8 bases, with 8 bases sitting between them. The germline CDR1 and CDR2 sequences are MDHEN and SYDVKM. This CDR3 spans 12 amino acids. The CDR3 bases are TGTGCCAGCAGTTTGGGGGGTTATGAGCAGTTCTTC. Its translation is CASSLGGYEQFF. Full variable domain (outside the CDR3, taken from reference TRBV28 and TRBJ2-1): DVKVTQSSRYLVKRTGEKVFLECVQDMDHENMFWYRQDPGLGLRLIYFSYDVKMKEKGDIPEGYSVSREKKERFSLILESASTNQTSMYLCASSLGGYEQFFGPGTRLTVL.

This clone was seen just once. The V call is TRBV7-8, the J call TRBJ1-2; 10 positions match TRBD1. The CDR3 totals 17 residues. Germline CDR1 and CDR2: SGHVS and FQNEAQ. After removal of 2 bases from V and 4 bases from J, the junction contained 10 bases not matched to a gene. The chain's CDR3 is CASSLTRDRGAFYGYTF. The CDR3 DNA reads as TGTGCCAGCAGCTTAACCCGGGACAGGGGAGCTTTCTATGGCTACACCTTC.

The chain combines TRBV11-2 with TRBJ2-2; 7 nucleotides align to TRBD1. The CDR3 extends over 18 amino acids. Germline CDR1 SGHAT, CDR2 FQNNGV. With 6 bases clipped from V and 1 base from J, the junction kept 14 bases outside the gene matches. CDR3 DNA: TGTGCCAGCAGACCTATCCTCCGGACAGGAATGAACACCGGGGAGCTGTTTTTT. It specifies CASRPILRTGMNTGELFF.

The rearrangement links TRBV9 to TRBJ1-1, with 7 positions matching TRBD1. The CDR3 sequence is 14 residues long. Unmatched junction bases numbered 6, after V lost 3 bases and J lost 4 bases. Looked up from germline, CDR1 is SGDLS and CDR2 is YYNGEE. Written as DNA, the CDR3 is TGTGCCAGCAGCGCCTGGACAGGCGGCACTGAAGCTTTCTTT. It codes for CASSAWTGGTEAFF.

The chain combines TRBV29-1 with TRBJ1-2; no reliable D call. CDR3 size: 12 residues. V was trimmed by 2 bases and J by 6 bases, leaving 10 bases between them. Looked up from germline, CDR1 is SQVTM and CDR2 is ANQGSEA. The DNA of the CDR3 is TGCAGCGTTGAATTTGCTCGGCATGGCTACACCTTC. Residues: CSVEFARHGYTF. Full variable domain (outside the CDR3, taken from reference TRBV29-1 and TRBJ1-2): SAVISQKPSRDICQRGTSLTIQCQVDSQVTMMFWYRQQPGQSLTLIATANQGSEATYESGFVIDKFPISRPNLTFSTLTVSNMSPEDSSIYLCSVEFARHGYTFGSGTRLTVV.

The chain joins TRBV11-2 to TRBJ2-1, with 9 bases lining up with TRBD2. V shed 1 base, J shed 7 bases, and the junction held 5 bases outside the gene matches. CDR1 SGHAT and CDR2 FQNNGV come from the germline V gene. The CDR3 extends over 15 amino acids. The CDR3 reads CASSLALAGANEQFF. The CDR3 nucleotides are TGTGCCAGCAGCTTAGCATTAGCGGGAGCAAATGAGCAGTTCTTC.

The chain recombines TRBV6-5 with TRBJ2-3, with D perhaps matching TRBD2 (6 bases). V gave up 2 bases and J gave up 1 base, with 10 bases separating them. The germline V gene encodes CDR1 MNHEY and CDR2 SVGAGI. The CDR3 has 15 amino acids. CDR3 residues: CASSYGTGGTDTQYF. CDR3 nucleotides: TGTGCCAGCAGTTACGGGACGGGGGGCACAGATACGCAGTATTTT.

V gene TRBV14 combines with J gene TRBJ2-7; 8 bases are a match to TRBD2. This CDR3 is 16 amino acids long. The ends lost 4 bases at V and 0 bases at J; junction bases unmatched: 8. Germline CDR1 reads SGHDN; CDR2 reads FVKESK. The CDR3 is CASSPFGAGVSYEQYF. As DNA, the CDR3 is TGTGCCAGCAGCCCCTTTGGAGCGGGAGTCTCCTACGAGCAGTACTTC.

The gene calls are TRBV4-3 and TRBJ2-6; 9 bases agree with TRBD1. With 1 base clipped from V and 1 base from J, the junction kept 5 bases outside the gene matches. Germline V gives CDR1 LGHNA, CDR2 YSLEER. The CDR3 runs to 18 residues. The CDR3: CASSQGGTGRSGANVLTF. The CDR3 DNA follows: TGCGCCAGCAGCCAAGGGGGGACAGGGCGGTCTGGGGCCAACGTCCTGACTTTC.

CDR3 in amino acids: CASNPASGATYEQYF. Here the CDR3 DNA reads TGTGCCAGCAACCCGGCTAGCGGCGCTACCTACGAGCAGTACTTC. The gene calls are TRBV6-1 and TRBJ2-7; 7 nucleotides align to TRBD2. With V trimmed by 7 bases and J by 2 bases, 11 bases remained unmatched. The germline gives CDR1 MNHNS, CDR2 SASEGT. This CDR3 has 15 amino acids.

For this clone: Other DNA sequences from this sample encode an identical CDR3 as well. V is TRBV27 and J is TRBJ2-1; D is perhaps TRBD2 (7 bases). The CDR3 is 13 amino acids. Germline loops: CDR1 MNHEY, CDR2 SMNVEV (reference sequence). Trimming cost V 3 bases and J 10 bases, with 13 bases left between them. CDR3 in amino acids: CASSLGPGGEQFF. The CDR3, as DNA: TGTGCCAGCAGTTTGGGGCCGGGGGGCGAGCAGTTCTTC.

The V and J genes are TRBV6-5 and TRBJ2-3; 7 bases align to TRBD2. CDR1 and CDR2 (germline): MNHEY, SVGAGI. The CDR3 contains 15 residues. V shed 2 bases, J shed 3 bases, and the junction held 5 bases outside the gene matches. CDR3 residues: CASSYMAGDTDTQYF. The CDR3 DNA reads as TGTGCCAGCAGTTACATGGCGGGAGATACAGATACGCAGTATTTT.

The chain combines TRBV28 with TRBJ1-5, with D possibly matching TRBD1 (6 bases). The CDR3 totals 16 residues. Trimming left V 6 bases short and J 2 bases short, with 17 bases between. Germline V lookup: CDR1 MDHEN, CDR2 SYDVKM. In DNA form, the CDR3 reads TGTGCCAGCAGCCATGGGGGGGGCTTCGGCAATCAGCCCCAGCATTTT. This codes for CASSHGGGFGNQPQHF. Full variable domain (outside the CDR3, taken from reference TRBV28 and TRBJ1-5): DVKVTQSSRYLVKRTGEKVFLECVQDMDHENMFWYRQDPGLGLRLIYFSYDVKMKEKGDIPEGYSVSREKKERFSLILESASTNQTSMYLCASSHGGGFGNQPQHFGDGTRLSIL.

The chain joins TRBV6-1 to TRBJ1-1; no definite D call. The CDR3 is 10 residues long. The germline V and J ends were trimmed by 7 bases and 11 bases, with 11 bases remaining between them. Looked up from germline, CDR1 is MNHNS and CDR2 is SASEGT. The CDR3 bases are TGTGCCAGCATAAGGAGGATGGCTTTCTTT. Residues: CASIRRMAFF.

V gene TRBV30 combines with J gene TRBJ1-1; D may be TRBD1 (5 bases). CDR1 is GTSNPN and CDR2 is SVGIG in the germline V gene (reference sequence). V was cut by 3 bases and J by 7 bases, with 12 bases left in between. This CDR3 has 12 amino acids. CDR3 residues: CAWRGERLEAFF. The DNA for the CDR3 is TGTGCCTGGAGGGGGGAGAGACTTGAAGCTTTCTTT.

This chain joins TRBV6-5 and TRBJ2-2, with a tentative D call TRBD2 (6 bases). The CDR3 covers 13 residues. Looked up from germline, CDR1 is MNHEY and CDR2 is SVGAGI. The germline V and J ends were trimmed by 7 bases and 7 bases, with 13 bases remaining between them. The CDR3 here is CASKRAGSGELFF. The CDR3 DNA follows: TGTGCCAGCAAACGGGCGGGAAGCGGGGAGCTGTTTTTT.

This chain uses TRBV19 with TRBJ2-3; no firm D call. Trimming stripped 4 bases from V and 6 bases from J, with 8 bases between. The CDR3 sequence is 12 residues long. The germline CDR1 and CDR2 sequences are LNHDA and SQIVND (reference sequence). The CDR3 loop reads CASSSYMDTQYF. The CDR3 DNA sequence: TGTGCCAGTAGTAGCTACATGGATACGCAGTATTTT.

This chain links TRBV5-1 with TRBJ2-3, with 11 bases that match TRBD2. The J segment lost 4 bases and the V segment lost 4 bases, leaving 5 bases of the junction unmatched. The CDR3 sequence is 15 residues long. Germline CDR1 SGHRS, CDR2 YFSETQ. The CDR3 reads CASSPLAGVSDTQYF. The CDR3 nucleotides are TGCGCCAGCAGCCCACTAGCGGGAGTCTCAGATACGCAGTATTTT.

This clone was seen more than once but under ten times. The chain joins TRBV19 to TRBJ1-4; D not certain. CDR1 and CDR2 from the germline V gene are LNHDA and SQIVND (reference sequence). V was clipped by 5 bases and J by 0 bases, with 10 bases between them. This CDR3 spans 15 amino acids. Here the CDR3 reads CASSRGRTTNEKLFF. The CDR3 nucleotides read TGTGCCAGTAGTCGCGGACGGACAACTAATGAAAAACTGTTTTTT.

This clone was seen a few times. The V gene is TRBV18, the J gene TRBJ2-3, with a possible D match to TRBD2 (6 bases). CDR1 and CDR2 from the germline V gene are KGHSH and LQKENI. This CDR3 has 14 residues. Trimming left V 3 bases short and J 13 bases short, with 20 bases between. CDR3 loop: CASSPLGGSGEEYF. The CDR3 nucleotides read TGTGCCAGCTCACCCCTCGGGGGTAGCGGTGAAGAGTATTTT.

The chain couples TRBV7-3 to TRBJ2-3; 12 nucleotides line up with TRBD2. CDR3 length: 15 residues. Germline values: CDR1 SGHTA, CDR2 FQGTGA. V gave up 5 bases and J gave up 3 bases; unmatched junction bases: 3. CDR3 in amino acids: CASSLGLAGTDTQYF. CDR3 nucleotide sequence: TGTGCCAGCAGCCTGGGACTAGCGGGTACAGATACGCAGTATTTT.

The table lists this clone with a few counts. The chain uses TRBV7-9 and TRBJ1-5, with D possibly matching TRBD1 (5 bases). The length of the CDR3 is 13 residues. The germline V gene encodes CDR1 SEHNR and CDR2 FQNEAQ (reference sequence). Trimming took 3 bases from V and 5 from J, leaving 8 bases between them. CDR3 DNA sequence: TGTGCCAGCAGCTTTGACAGCTATCAGCCCCAGCATTTT. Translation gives CASSFDSYQPQHF.

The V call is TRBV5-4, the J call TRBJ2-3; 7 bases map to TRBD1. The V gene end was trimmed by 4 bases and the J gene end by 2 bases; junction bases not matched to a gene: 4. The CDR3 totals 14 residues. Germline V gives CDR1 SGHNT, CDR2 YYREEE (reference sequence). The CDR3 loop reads CASSPGTVTDTQYF. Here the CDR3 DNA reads TGTGCCAGCAGCCCCGGGACAGTCACAGATACGCAGTATTTT.

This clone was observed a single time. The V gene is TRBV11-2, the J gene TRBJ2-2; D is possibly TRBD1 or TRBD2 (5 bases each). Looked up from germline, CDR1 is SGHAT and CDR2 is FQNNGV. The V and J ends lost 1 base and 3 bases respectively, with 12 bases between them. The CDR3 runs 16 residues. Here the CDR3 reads CASSLVGVLHTGELFF. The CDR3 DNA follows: TGTGCCAGCAGCTTAGTGGGGGTCTTGCACACCGGGGAGCTGTTTTTT.